This entry lists 26 T cell receptor beta chains sequenced from one sample in a study of blood T cell repertoires in COVID-19. The repertoire was sequenced with immunoSEQ multiplex PCR; TCRdb's copy has only in-frame clones and lacks some. The sample holds tens of thousands of clones, about four fifths seen once. The specimen sequenced was peripheral blood. Receptor source: a human donor in a cohort sampled during active COVID-19.

The V gene is TRBV7-9, the J gene TRBJ1-2; TRBD1 is a possible D gene (6 bases). In germline, CDR1 is SEHNR, CDR2 FQNEAQ (reference sequence). The CDR3 has 15 amino acids. V lost 0 bases and J 4 bases, leaving 12 bases between the germline ends. CDR3 sequence: CASSLAGGHSYGYTF. In DNA, the CDR3 is TGTGCCAGCAGCTTAGCCGGGGGGCACAGCTATGGCTACACCTTC.

This chain links TRBV5-4 with TRBJ2-2; TRBD1 matches 8 bases. Germline CDR1 and CDR2: SGHNT and YYREEE (reference sequence). The CDR3 has 14 residues. Germline trimming cut 7 bases from V and 4 bases from J; bases unmatched to any gene: 6. The CDR3 DNA reads as TGTGCCAGCCGCGGACAGGGTAGCACCGGGGAGCTGTTTTTT. This codes for CASRGQGSTGELFF.

The genes are TRBV19 and TRBJ2-6; 10 positions match TRBD1. This CDR3 is 18 amino acids long. Trimming took 2 bases from V and 1 from J; bases not matched to a gene: 5. Germline CDR1 LNHDA, CDR2 SQIVND (reference sequence). The CDR3 region is CASSIIGTGASGANVLTF. The DNA of the CDR3 is TGTGCCAGTAGTATAATAGGGACAGGGGCTTCTGGGGCCAACGTCCTGACTTTC. The complete variable domain, with remaining parts taken from reference TRBV19 and TRBJ2-6, reads DGGITQSPKYLFRKEGQNVTLSCEQNLNHDAMYWYRQDPGQGLRLIYYSQIVNDFQKGDIAEGYSVSREKKESFPLTVTSAQKNPTAFYLCASSIIGTGASGANVLTFGAGSRLTVL.

This chain joins TRBV19 and TRBJ1-5; weak D call: TRBD1 (6 bases). The CDR3 covers 16 residues. Trimming removed 3 bases at V and 0 bases at J, with 12 bases between. Germline V CDR1 and CDR2: LNHDA, SQIVND (reference sequence). This CDR3 reads CASSMRQGNSNQPQHF. Written as DNA, the CDR3 is TGTGCCAGTAGTATGAGGCAGGGGAATAGCAATCAGCCCCAGCATTTT.

Regarding this clone: At one end, the junction sequence differs from germline, possibly due to a read error. CDR3 sequence reads: CASSESADERGF. For the CDR3, the DNA is TGTGCCAGCAGTGAATCAGCGGACGAGCGCGGGTTC. V usage is TRBV2 and J usage is TRBJ2-7, with a weak D call TRBD2 (5 bases). The germline V gene has CDR1 SNHLY and CDR2 FYNNEI. This CDR3 contains 12 residues. Looking up the rest from reference TRBV2 and TRBJ2-7 gives the full variable domain: EPEVTQTPSHQVTQMGQEVILRCVPISNHLYFYWYRQILGQKVEFLVSFYNNEISEKSEIFDDQFSVERPDGSNFTLKIRSTKLEDSAMYFCASSESADERGFGPGTRLTVT.

The chain recombines TRBV28 with TRBJ2-6; D remains ambiguous. Germline V gene sequence: CDR1 MDHEN, CDR2 SYDVKM. The CDR3 totals 16 residues. V lost 5 bases, J lost 2 bases, and 13 bases lay in between. CDR3 loop: CASSPFITTGANVLTF. The CDR3 coding sequence is TGTGCCAGCAGTCCCTTTATTACAACTGGGGCCAACGTCCTGACTTTC. The entire variable domain, with the rest obtained from reference TRBV28 and TRBJ2-6, is as follows: DVKVTQSSRYLVKRTGEKVFLECVQDMDHENMFWYRQDPGLGLRLIYFSYDVKMKEKGDIPEGYSVSREKKERFSLILESASTNQTSMYLCASSPFITTGANVLTFGAGSRLTVL.

The V gene is TRBV15, the J gene TRBJ1-3; D perhaps matches TRBD1 (5 bases). CDR3 length: 16 amino acids. V was shortened by 9 bases and J by 0 bases, with 18 bases between the two germline ends. Germline V gene data show CDR1 as LNHNV and CDR2 as YYDKDF (reference sequence). The CDR3 region is CATGGSGGRSGNTIYF. The CDR3 DNA is TGTGCCACTGGGGGTAGCGGGGGACGCTCTGGAAACACCATATATTTT.

CDR3 nucleotide sequence: TGCAGCGTTGGTCCGGGGGGGAACAATGAGCAGTTCTTC. Translating gives CSVGPGGNNEQFF. The chain carries TRBV29-1 and TRBJ2-1, with TRBD2 matching over 8 bases. This CDR3 region has 13 residues. Looked up from germline, CDR1 is SQVTM and CDR2 is ANQGSEA. V lost 4 bases, J lost 5 bases, and 4 bases stayed unmatched.

The chain joins TRBV11-2 to TRBJ1-1; 7 positions match TRBD1. CDR1 SGHAT and CDR2 FQNNGV come from the germline V gene. Trimming removed 0 bases from V and 5 bases from J; junction bases left unmatched: 3. The CDR3 spans 14 residues. CDR3 DNA sequence: TGTGCCAGCAGCTTAGAGCCAGGGGGAACTGAAGCTTTCTTT. This sequence encodes CASSLEPGGTEAFF.

The chain combines TRBV5-1 with TRBJ2-5; 12 bases are a match to TRBD2. The germline V gene has CDR1 SGHRS and CDR2 YFSETQ. J was trimmed by 8 bases and V by 4 bases; bases with no gene match: 6. CDR3 length: 14 residues. CDR3 residues: CASSPLTSGGTQYF. CDR3 bases: TGCGCCAGCAGCCCATTGACTAGCGGGGGTACCCAGTACTTC.

This sequence joins TRBV6-4 and TRBJ1-4; 9 nucleotides align to TRBD1. CDR1 and CDR2 (germline): MRHNA, SNTAGT. The V segment lost 6 bases and the J segment 8 bases; nucleotides outside the gene matches: 10. The length of the CDR3 is 15 residues. This CDR3 reads CASSRTGTGREKLFF. CDR3 nucleotides: TGTGCCAGCAGCAGAACCGGGACAGGGCGAGAAAAACTGTTTTTT.

This chain connects TRBV7-3 to TRBJ2-1; the match to TRBD2 covers 9 bases. V lost 1 base to trimming and J lost 9 bases; unmatched junction nucleotides: 4. The CDR3 runs to 14 residues. CDR1 SGHTA and CDR2 FQGTGA come from the germline V gene. CDR3 sequence: CASSLSGGAGEQFF. The DNA for the CDR3 is TGTGCCAGCAGCTTAAGCGGGGGGGCAGGTGAGCAGTTCTTC.

The CDR3 DNA reads as TGTGCCAGCAGTTCCGGGACAGTCTATGGCTACACCTTC. Its translation is CASSSGTVYGYTF. The chain carries TRBV6-2 or TRBV6-3 and TRBJ1-2; 7 positions agree with TRBD1. V trimming: 4 bases; J trimming: 4 bases; junction bases outside the gene matches: 3. CDR3 size: 13 residues. CDR1 and CDR2 (germline): MNHEY, SVGEGT.

V gene TRBV10-3 combines with J gene TRBJ1-1; a possible D gene is TRBD1 (5 bases). The V end lost 0 bases, the J end lost 4 bases, and 12 bases lay between the germline ends. This CDR3 is built from 15 residues. Germline CDR1 and CDR2: ENHRY and SYGVKD. Here the CDR3 DNA reads TGTGCCATCAGTGAGTCCGGCAGGGTAGGCACTGAAGCTTTCTTT. This translates into CAISESGRVGTEAFF.

The rearrangement joins TRBV7-2 to TRBJ2-2, with 13 nucleotides matching TRBD2. V shed 0 bases and J 6 bases; nucleotides not matched to a gene: 1. The CDR3 runs to 16 residues. Germline values: CDR1 SGHTA, CDR2 FQGNSA. The CDR3 sequence: CASSLAGLAGAGELFF. The CDR3, as DNA: TGTGCCAGCAGCTTAGCTGGACTAGCGGGGGCCGGGGAGCTGTTTTTT.

This rearrangement joins TRBV11-1 to TRBJ2-7; no reliable D call. Germline assignment: CDR1 SGHAT and CDR2 FQDESV (reference sequence). The CDR3 length is 13 residues. The V end was cut by 4 bases, the J end by 3 bases, with 10 bases between. The CDR3 DNA follows: TGTGCCAGCAGCTCCACAGATCTCTACGAGCAGTACTTC. This sequence encodes CASSSTDLYEQYF. Looking up the rest from reference TRBV11-1 and TRBJ2-7 gives the full variable domain: EAEVAQSPRYKITEKSQAVAFWCDPISGHATLYWYRQILGQGPELLVQFQDESVVDDSQLPKDRFSAERLKGVDSTLKIQPAELGDSAMYLCASSSTDLYEQYFGPGTRLTVT.

The chain carries TRBV4-3 and TRBJ2-1; TRBD2 matches 10 bases. The CDR3 covers 14 residues. From germline, CDR1 is LGHNA and CDR2 YSLEER. The V gene end was trimmed by 3 bases and the J gene end by 8 bases; junction bases not matched to a gene: 4. CDR3 DNA sequence: TGCGCCAGCAGCCAGGGGACTAGCGAGTATGAGCAGTTCTTC. Translated: CASSQGTSEYEQFF.

This rearrangement joins TRBV7-8 to TRBJ2-1; TRBD1 matches 7 bases. CDR3 length equals 15 residues. CDR1 is SGHVS, CDR2 FQNEAQ, per germline. V trimming: 4 bases; J trimming: 6 bases; junction bases outside the gene matches: 9. The CDR3 spells CASSSQGHFGNEQFF. In nucleotides, the CDR3 is TGTGCCAGCAGCTCACAGGGGCATTTCGGCAATGAGCAGTTCTTC.

The chain is built from TRBV11-3 and TRBJ2-2; 9 nucleotides match TRBD1. The germline gives CDR1 SGHNT, CDR2 YENEEA. V trimming: 8 bases; J trimming: 3 bases; junction bases outside the gene matches: 4. The length of the CDR3 is 14 residues. The CDR3 reads CASRDRDYTGELFF. Here the CDR3 DNA reads TGTGCCAGCCGGGACAGGGATTACACCGGGGAGCTGTTTTTT.

This clone came up once. V gene TRBV4-1 combines with J gene TRBJ2-1; TRBD1 aligns across 10 bases. V lost 6 bases to trimming and J lost 4 bases; unmatched junction nucleotides: 9. The CDR3 is 16 residues long. Per germline, CDR1 MGHRA and CDR2 YSYEKL. DNA of the CDR3: TGCGCCAGCAGGCTTTCCGGGACAGGGGAATACAATGAGCAGTTCTTC. Translating gives CASRLSGTGEYNEQFF.

As DNA, the CDR3 is TGTGCCAGTCGACAAGCGGGGGGTTTTGAGACCCAGTACTTC. Its protein is CASRQAGGFETQYF. The chain employs TRBV3-1 (or the pseudogene TRBV3-2) and TRBJ2-5; 9 nucleotides line up with TRBD2. Looked up from germline, CDR1 is LGHDT and CDR2 is YNNKEL (reference sequence). The V gene end was trimmed by 9 bases and the J gene end by 5 bases; junction bases not matched to a gene: 10. The CDR3 is 14 residues long.

The chain links TRBV7-8 to TRBJ1-5, with D perhaps matching TRBD1 (6 bases). Trimming removed 5 bases from V and 6 bases from J, with 20 bases in between. This CDR3 is 16 amino acids long. Germline assignment: CDR1 SGHVS and CDR2 FQNEAQ. The CDR3 spells CASSPYRQGRGQPQHF. The CDR3 nucleotides read TGTGCCAGCAGCCCTTATCGCCAGGGGCGCGGTCAGCCCCAGCATTTT.

The rearrangement links TRBV5-1 to TRBJ2-3; 8 nucleotides line up with TRBD2. This CDR3 comprises 17 residues. Germline V gene sequence: CDR1 SGHRS, CDR2 YFSETQ. V gave up 2 bases and J gave up 5 bases; unmatched junction bases: 13. The CDR3, as DNA: TGCGCCAGCAGCTTCACCGCGAGCGGGGGAAATGTAGATACGCAGTATTTT. Its protein is CASSFTASGGNVDTQYF.

CDR3: CASSLVGQGYEQYF. DNA of the CDR3: TGTGCCAGCAGCCTGGTGGGACAGGGATACGAGCAGTACTTC. The rearrangement joins TRBV5-4 to TRBJ2-7; 9 positions match TRBD1. Germline CDR1 SGHNT, CDR2 YYREEE (reference sequence). The CDR3 spans 14 residues. V lost 4 bases and J lost 4; bases outside the gene matches: 6.

The CDR3 nucleotides read TGTGCCAGCAGCGTAGCCCCCGGGACAGGGGGCGCTAAGGATGGCTACACCTTC. Protein: CASSVAPGTGGAKDGYTF. V usage is TRBV9 and J usage is TRBJ1-2; the match to TRBD1 covers 12 bases. Per the germline V gene, CDR1 is SGDLS and CDR2 is YYNGEE. V lost 0 bases to trimming and J lost 6 bases; unmatched junction nucleotides: 12. The CDR3 runs 18 residues. The full variable domain, its missing parts supplied by reference TRBV9 and TRBJ1-2, is DSGVTQTPKHLITATGQRVTLRCSPRSGDLSVYWYQQSLDQGLQFLIQYYNGEERAKGNILERFSAQQFPDLHSELNLSSLELGDSALYFCASSVAPGTGGAKDGYTFGSGTRLTVV.

The rearrangement uses TRBV2 and TRBJ1-1; 7 positions agree with TRBD1. CDR3 length: 12 residues. Germline trimming cut 7 bases from V and 6 bases from J; bases unmatched to any gene: 5. Per the germline V gene, CDR1 is SNHLY and CDR2 is FYNNEI. The CDR3 protein is CASMGGQAEAFF. CDR3 coding DNA: TGTGCCAGCATGGGAGGACAGGCTGAAGCTTTCTTT.